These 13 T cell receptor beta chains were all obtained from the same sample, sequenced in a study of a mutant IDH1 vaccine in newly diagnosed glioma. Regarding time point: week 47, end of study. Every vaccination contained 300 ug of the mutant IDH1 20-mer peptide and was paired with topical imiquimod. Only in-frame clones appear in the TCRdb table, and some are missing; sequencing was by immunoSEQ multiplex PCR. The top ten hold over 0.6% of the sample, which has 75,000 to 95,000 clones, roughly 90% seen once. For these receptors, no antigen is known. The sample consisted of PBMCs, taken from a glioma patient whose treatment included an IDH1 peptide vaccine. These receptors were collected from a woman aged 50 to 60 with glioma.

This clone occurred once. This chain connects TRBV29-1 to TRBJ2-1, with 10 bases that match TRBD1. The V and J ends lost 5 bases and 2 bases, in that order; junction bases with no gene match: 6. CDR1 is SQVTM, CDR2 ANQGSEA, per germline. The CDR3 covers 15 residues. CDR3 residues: CSVRQGAFAYNEQFF. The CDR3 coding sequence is TGCAGCGTTCGACAGGGGGCGTTTGCCTACAATGAGCAGTTCTTC.

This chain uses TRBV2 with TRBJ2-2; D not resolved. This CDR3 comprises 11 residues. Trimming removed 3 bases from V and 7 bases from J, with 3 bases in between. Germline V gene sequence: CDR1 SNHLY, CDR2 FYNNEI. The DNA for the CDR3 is TGTGCCAGCAGTGAGATCGGGGAGCTGTTTTTT. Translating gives CASSEIGELFF.

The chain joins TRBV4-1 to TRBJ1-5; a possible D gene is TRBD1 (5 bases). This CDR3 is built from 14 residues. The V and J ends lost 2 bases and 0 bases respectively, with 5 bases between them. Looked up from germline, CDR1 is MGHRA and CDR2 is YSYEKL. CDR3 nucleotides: TGCGCCAGCAGCCAAAGGGGTAGCAATCAGCCCCAGCATTTT. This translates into CASSQRGSNQPQHF.

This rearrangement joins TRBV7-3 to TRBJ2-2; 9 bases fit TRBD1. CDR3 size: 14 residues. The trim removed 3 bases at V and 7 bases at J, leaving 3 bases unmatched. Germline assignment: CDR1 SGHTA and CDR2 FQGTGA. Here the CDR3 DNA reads TGTGCCAGCAGCTTGGACAGGGGTAACGGGGAGCTGTTTTTT. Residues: CASSLDRGNGELFF.

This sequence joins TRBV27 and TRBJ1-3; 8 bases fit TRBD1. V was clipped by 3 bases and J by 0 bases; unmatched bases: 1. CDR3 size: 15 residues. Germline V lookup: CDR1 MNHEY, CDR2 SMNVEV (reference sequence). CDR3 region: CASSFTGGSGNTIYF. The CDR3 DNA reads TGTGCCAGCAGTTTCACAGGGGGCTCTGGAAACACCATATATTTT.

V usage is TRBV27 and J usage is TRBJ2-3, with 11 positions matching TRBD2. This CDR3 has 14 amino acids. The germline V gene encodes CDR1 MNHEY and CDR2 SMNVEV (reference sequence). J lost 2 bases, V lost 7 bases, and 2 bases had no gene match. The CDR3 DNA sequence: TGTGCCAGCAATAGCGGGAGGGCCACAGATACGCAGTATTTT. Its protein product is CASNSGRATDTQYF.

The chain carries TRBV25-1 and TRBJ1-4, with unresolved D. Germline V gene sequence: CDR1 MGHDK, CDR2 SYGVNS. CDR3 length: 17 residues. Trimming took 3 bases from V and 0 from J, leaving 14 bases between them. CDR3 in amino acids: CASSEGNRRATNEKLFF. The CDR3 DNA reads TGTGCCAGCAGTGAGGGGAATAGGAGGGCAACTAATGAAAAACTGTTTTTT.

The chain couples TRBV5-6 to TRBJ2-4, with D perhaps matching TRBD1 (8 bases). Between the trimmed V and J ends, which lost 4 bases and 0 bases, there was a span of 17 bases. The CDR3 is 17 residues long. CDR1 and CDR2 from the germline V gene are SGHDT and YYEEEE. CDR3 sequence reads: CASSEDREGLAKNIQYF. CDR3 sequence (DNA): TGTGCCAGCAGCGAGGACAGGGAGGGCCTAGCCAAAAACATTCAGTACTTC.

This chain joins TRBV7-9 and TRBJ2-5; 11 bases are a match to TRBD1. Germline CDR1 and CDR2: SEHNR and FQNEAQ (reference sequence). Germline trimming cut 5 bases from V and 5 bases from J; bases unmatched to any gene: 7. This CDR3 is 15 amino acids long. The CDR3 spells CASSVRDRGRETQYF. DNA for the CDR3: TGTGCCAGCAGCGTACGGGACAGGGGGAGGGAGACCCAGTACTTC.

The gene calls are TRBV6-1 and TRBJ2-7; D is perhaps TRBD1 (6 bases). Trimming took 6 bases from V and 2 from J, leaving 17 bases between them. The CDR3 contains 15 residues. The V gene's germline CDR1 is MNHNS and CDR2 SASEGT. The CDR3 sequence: CASSPSDRYTYEQYF. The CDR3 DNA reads TGTGCCAGCAGCCCCAGCGACAGGTATACCTACGAGCAGTACTTC.

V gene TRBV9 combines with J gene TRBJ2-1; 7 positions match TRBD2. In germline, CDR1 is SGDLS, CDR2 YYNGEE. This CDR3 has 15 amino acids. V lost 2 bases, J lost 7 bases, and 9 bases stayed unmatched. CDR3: CASSVGGTLYNEQFF. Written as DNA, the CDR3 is TGTGCCAGCAGCGTGGGAGGGACCCTTTATAATGAGCAGTTCTTC.

The CDR3 bases are TGTGCCAGCAGCGTCAATAGCGGACTCAATGAGCAGTTCTTC. It encodes CASSVNSGLNEQFF. The chain employs TRBV11-3 and TRBJ2-1; the D gene is possibly TRBD2 (6 bases). The CDR3 extends over 14 amino acids. Trimming stripped 5 bases from V and 6 bases from J, with 14 bases between. CDR1 and CDR2 from the germline V gene are SGHNT and YENEEA.

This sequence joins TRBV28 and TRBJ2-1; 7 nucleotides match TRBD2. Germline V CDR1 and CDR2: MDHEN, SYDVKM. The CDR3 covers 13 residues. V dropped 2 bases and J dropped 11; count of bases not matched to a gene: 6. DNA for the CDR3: TGTGCCAGCAGTTTAATGGCGGGAGCTCAGCAGTTCTTC. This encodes CASSLMAGAQQFF.